A selection of T cell receptor beta chains follows, all from one sample in a study of T cell changes during pregnancy in multiple sclerosis. Sequenced by immunoSEQ multiplex PCR; TCRdb stores in-frame clones only, minus some. The table has about 50,000 clones, around 94% seen once. The sequences come from CD4+ T cells from peripheral blood mononuclear cells, collected in the third trimester of pregnancy. These receptors were obtained from a female donor with multiple sclerosis, enrolled in a pregnancy study. The CDR3 runs from the conserved cysteine through the conserved F or W. The D gene is left open where the match is weak. Where a row states a size, it is once, few, many or the class of an expanded clone; other rows omit it.

D	size	V	J	CDR3	DNA
TRBD1	.	TRBV5-5	TRBJ1-5	CASSLWTGRNQPQHF	TGTGCCAGCAGCTTGTGGACAGGGCGTAATCAGCCCCAGCATTTT
TRBD1	once	TRBV30	TRBJ1-2	CAWTGQANYGYTF	TGTGCCTGGACGGGACAGGCCAACTATGGCTACACCTTC
.	.	TRBV5-4	TRBJ2-2	CASSYVGVGELFF	TGTGCCAGCAGCTATGTCGGGGTCGGGGAGCTGTTTTTT
TRBD1	.	TRBV28	TRBJ1-5	CATRKGGDQPQHF	TGTGCCACTAGAAAAGGGGGCGATCAGCCCCAGCATTTT
TRBD1	.	TRBV28	TRBJ1-1	CASRTGTGDTEAFF	TGTGCCAGCAGAACCGGGACAGGGGACACTGAAGCTTTCTTT
.	.	TRBV18	TRBJ1-1	CASSQGDPLNTEAFF	TGTGCCAGCTCACAGGGGGACCCACTGAACACTGAAGCTTTCTTT
TRBD1	once	TRBV7-2	TRBJ1-4	CASSPQGIGEKLFF	TGTGCCAGCAGCCCACAGGGGATAGGGGAAAAACTGTTTTTT
TRBD1	once	TRBV9	TRBJ1-4	CASSDGTGRVEKLFF	TGTGCCAGCAGCGACGGGACAGGACGGGTTGAAAAACTGTTTTTT
.	.	TRBV5-1	TRBJ1-1	CASSSKAGANTEAFF	TGCGCCAGCAGCTCGAAAGCGGGGGCGAACACTGAAGCTTTCTTT
.	.	TRBV11-2	TRBJ2-4	CASSLPTVLGGKNIQYF	TGTGCCAGCAGCTTACCGACAGTGTTGGGGGGCAAAAACATTCAGTACTTC
TRBD1	once	TRBV5-4	TRBJ2-7	CASSPGQGASYEQYF	TGTGCCAGCAGCCCGGGACAGGGTGCCTCCTACGAGCAGTACTTC
.	.	TRBV6-1	TRBJ2-1	CASRVASSYNEQFF	TGTGCCAGCAGGGTAGCGAGCTCCTACAATGAGCAGTTCTTC
TRBD1	.	TRBV19	TRBJ2-1	CASSTPGQHNEQFF	TGTGCCAGTAGTACTCCGGGACAGCACAATGAGCAGTTCTTC
TRBD2	.	TRBV5-1	TRBJ2-1	CASSLAVLRGGNNEQFF	TGCGCCAGCAGCTTGGCCGTACTGCGGGGGGGAAACAATGAGCAGTTCTTC
.	.	TRBV9	TRBJ1-1	CASSVNVANTEAFF	TGTGCCAGCAGCGTAAACGTGGCGAACACTGAAGCTTTCTTT
TRBD1	.	TRBV28	TRBJ1-5	CASSLGLTGIRGGYQPQHF	TGTGCCAGCAGTCTAGGATTGACAGGGATTAGAGGGGGTTATCAGCCCCAGCATTTT
.	.	TRBV19	TRBJ1-5	CASKTVTGPQHF	TGTGCCAGTAAGACGGTGACAGGGCCCCAGCATTTT
TRBD1	.	TRBV10-3	TRBJ1-5	CAISGGTGGAINQPQHF	TGTGCCATCAGTGGTGGGACAGGGGGCGCGATTAATCAGCCCCAGCATTTT
.	.	TRBV4-3	TRBJ2-2	CASSQRPEQSTGELFF	TGCGCCAGCAGCCAAAGACCCGAACAGAGCACCGGGGAGCTGTTTTTT
.	.	TRBV9	TRBJ2-3	CASSVFGIPEDTQYF	TGTGCCAGCAGCGTCTTCGGGATTCCCGAAGATACGCAGTATTTT
TRBD2	.	TRBV5-4	TRBJ2-1	CASSNLADSYNEQFF	TGTGCCAGCAGCAATCTAGCGGACTCCTACAATGAGCAGTTCTTC
.	.	TRBV5-4	TRBJ2-5	CAIARDSASRTQYF	TGTGCCATCGCCCGGGACTCAGCCTCGCGGACCCAGTACTTC
TRBD1	once	TRBV7-2	TRBJ1-5	CASSLGGTGGQPQHF	TGTGCCAGCAGCTTAGGTGGGACAGGGGGTCAGCCCCAGCATTTT
.	once	TRBV7-8	TRBJ2-7	CASSRELYEQYF	TGTGCCAGCAGCAGGGAGCTCTACGAGCAGTACTTC
TRBD2	.	TRBV2	TRBJ2-1	CASSRGRALWSGQFF	TGTGCCAGCAGTCGCGGGAGGGCCTTGTGGTCGGGGCAGTTCTTC
TRBD2	.	TRBV5-1	TRBJ2-5	CASREAGEEKTQYF	TGCGCCAGCAGAGAAGCGGGAGAAGAAAAGACCCAGTACTTC
TRBD2	.	TRBV9	TRBJ2-1	CASGPGLAGVDNEQFF	TGTGCCAGCGGGCCTGGTCTAGCGGGAGTCGACAATGAGCAGTTCTTC
TRBD2	.	TRBV27	TRBJ2-2	CASSRTSGRGYPGELFF	TGTGCCAGCAGTCGGACTAGCGGGAGGGGGTATCCCGGGGAGCTGTTTTTT
TRBD2	.	TRBV7-2	TRBJ2-5	CASSLSGRGWETQYF	TGTGCCAGCAGCTTAAGCGGGAGAGGTTGGGAGACCCAGTACTTC
TRBD1	.	TRBV19	TRBJ2-7	CASSPGDRSSYEQYF	TGTGCCAGTAGTCCCGGGGACAGAAGCTCCTACGAGCAGTACTTC
.	.	TRBV20-1	TRBJ1-1	CSATQGAEAFF	TGCAGTGCTACCCAGGGTGCTGAAGCTTTCTTT
TRBD1	.	TRBV7-3	TRBJ2-3	CASSLKGRTGGTDTQYF	TGTGCCAGCAGCTTAAAGGGGCGGACAGGGGGCACAGATACGCAGTATTTT
TRBD2	.	TRBV29-1	TRBJ2-7	CSVLGGSIGPAYEQYF	TGCAGCGTTCTCGGCGGGAGTATCGGGCCCGCCTACGAGCAGTACTTC
TRBD2	.	TRBV5-8	TRBJ2-7	CASSLVKRSGRAYEQYF	TGTGCCAGCAGCTTGGTTAAAAGGTCCGGGAGGGCCTACGAGCAGTACTTC
TRBD2	.	TRBV5-6	TRBJ2-1	CASSRSAGGNHNEQFF	TGTGCCAGCAGCCGGAGCGCGGGAGGGAATCACAATGAGCAGTTCTTC
.	.	TRBV9	TRBJ2-2	CASSARGPNTGELFF	TGTGCCAGCAGCGCCAGGGGCCCTAACACCGGGGAGCTGTTTTTT
.	.	TRBV28	TRBJ1-2	CASSQGTNYGYTF	TGTGCCAGCAGTCAGGGGACTAACTATGGCTACACCTTC
.	.	TRBV4-1	TRBJ2-3	CASSQGGHALGDTQYF	TGCGCCAGCAGCCAAGGAGGACACGCTCTTGGGGATACGCAGTATTTT
.	.	TRBV11-1	TRBJ2-7	CASSSPYGATYEQYF	TGTGCCAGCAGCTCACCCTATGGGGCCACCTACGAGCAGTACTTC
TRBD2	.	TRBV27	TRBJ2-7	CASKLAGGSEQYF	TGTGCCAGTAAACTAGCGGGAGGATCCGAGCAGTACTTC
TRBD2	.	TRBV5-4	TRBJ2-1	CASTTGAGRGNEQFF	TGTGCCAGCACCACTGGCGCCGGGAGGGGCAATGAGCAGTTCTTC
.	.	TRBV28	TRBJ1-1	CASSPGGPAVAEAFF	TGTGCCAGCAGTCCTGGAGGGCCGGCGGTGGCTGAAGCTTTCTTT
TRBD1	.	TRBV10-1	TRBJ1-1	CASSESLDRETEAFF	TGCGCCAGCAGTGAGTCTCTAGACAGGGAGACTGAAGCTTTCTTT
TRBD1	.	TRBV7-9	TRBJ1-1	CASSGTGTANTEAFF	TGTGCCAGCAGCGGGACCGGGACAGCGAACACTGAAGCTTTCTTT
TRBD1	.	TRBV19	TRBJ2-7	CASSIGGTGGDEQYF	TGTGCCAGTAGTATAGGAGGGACAGGGGGCGACGAGCAGTACTTC
.	.	TRBV12-5	TRBJ2-5	CASGLTHRVRETQYF	TGTGCTAGTGGTTTGACTCACAGGGTCAGGGAGACCCAGTACTTC
TRBD2	.	TRBV6-5	TRBJ2-7	CASSYRLAGAYEQYF	TGTGCCAGCAGTTACCGACTAGCGGGAGCCTACGAGCAGTACTTC
.	.	TRBV5-1	TRBJ2-1	CASSSVRGSYNEQFF	TGCGCCAGCAGCTCCGTGAGGGGGTCCTACAATGAGCAGTTCTTC
TRBD1	.	TRBV7-3	TRBJ2-1	CASARDRLNEQFF	TGTGCCAGCGCCCGGGACAGGCTCAATGAGCAGTTCTTC
TRBD1	.	TRBV11-3	TRBJ1-4	CASSHRQGQEKLFF	TGTGCCAGCAGCCATCGCCAGGGACAGGAAAAACTGTTTTTT
TRBD2	.	TRBV9	TRBJ2-2	CASSVLAGNTGELFF	TGTGCCAGCAGCGTCTTAGCGGGGAACACCGGGGAGCTGTTTTTT
.	.	TRBV2	TRBJ2-2	CASSEAGGQTGELFF	TGTGCCAGCAGTGAAGCGGGGGGTCAGACCGGGGAGCTGTTTTTT
TRBD1	.	TRBV23-1	TRBJ2-7	CASSLPGQGQYEQYF	TGCGCCAGCAGTCTCCCGGGACAGGGACAATACGAGCAGTACTTC
.	few	TRBV6-1	TRBJ1-5	CASSAQGYQPQHF	TGTGCCAGCAGTGCCCAGGGGTATCAGCCCCAGCATTTT